The sequence of this T cell receptor (beta chain) was determined in a study of CD8 T cells in ankylosing spondylitis. Study findings and constraints: What appeared characteristic of ankylosing spondylitis blood was a TCR beta motif of eight highly homologous variants.

The V gene's germline CDR1 is SGHRS and CDR2 YFSETQ. The V end was cut by 5 bases, the J end by 0 bases, with 11 bases between. The CDR3 has 15 amino acids. At least ten counts were recorded for this clonotype. The antigen is undetermined. One entry per CDR3 protein, called by TCRdb with MiXCR from the 5' RACE reads. Here the sample spans roughly 130,000 distinct CDR3 sequences, approximately 9.9% being singletons. The chain recombines TRBV5-1 with TRBJ1-4; TRBD1 is a possible D gene (5 bases). This TCR was recovered from a male donor with ankylosing spondylitis or in good health (not recorded which). Material: blood, either unsorted or a sorted T cell fraction (not recorded which). The chain's CDR3 is CASSGGRSTNEKLFF. CDR3 bases: TGCGCCAGCAGTGGGGGGAGATCAACTAATGAAAAACTGTTTTTT. Combining the CDR3 with reference TRBV5-1 and TRBJ1-4 gives the whole variable domain KAGVTQTPRYLIKTRGQQVTLSCSPISGHRSVSWYQQTPGQGLQFLFEYFSETQRNKGNFPGRFSGRQFSNSRSEMNVSTLELGDSALYLCASSGGRSTNEKLFFGSGTQLSVL.